What follows is one T cell receptor (beta chain) and its context. V shed 0 bases and J shed 3 bases, with 9 bases lying between them. The CDR3 length is 14 residues. Germline V lookup: CDR1 SGHRS, CDR2 YFSETQ. The record originates from a study of blood T cell repertoires in COVID-19. Repertoires were generated with immunoSEQ multiplex PCR, while TCRdb's copy carries only in-frame clones and drops some. This table holds around 230,000 clones, 86% found once. The chain has TRBV5-1 and TRBJ2-5, with D perhaps TRBD2 (6 bases). This TCR was recovered from a woman in her thirties or forties with acute COVID-19. Sequences were obtained from PBMCs or T cells enriched from blood (not recorded which). The CDR3 here is CASSLGGGKETQYF. The CDR3, as DNA: TGCGCCAGCAGCTTGGGTGGGGGGAAAGAGACCCAGTACTTC. Based on the CDR3 plus reference TRBV5-1 and TRBJ2-5, the full variable domain is KAGVTQTPRYLIKTRGQQVTLSCSPISGHRSVSWYQQTPGQGLQFLFEYFSETQRNKGNFPGRFSGRQFSNSRSEMNVSTLELGDSALYLCASSLGGGKETQYFGPGTRLLVL.